The T cell receptor beta chain under discussion was sequenced for a study of T cell responses to AZD1222 COVID-19 vaccine. Study-level results: Just five to seven people given AZD1222 tested seropositive at baseline. Donors skewed white British and female; clonal diversity was possibly underestimated. Spike regions recognized by vaccine-associated CD4 TCRs spanned the protein, led by 160-218 and 743-854. Targets within unmutated variant regions were reportedly found for nearly half of spike-specific TCRs.

V shed 0 bases and J 9 bases; nucleotides not matched to a gene: 2. The germline V gene encodes CDR1 KGHDR and CDR2 SFDVKD. The CDR3 is 14 amino acids. The protocol was immunoSEQ multiplex PCR, while the TCRdb copy is restricted to in-frame clones and leaves out a portion. The table includes about 130,000 clones, 90% to 95% detected once. Remarks on this clone: The antigen is not known.

The V call is TRBV24-1, the J call TRBJ2-1, with 9 bases identical to TRBD2. This sample comprised peripheral blood, obtained on day 0 of AZD1222 vaccination. The clonotype was recovered from an adult in good health. CDR3 DNA: TGTGCCACCAGTGATTTGCGCGGGAGGGGTGAGCAGTTCTTC. Residues: CATSDLRGRGEQFF.